This TCR beta chain was documented in a study of blood T cell repertoires in COVID-19. Study-wide background: The United States, Italy and Spain were the sources of the acute and convalescent COVID-19 samples. Sources were T cells, B-cell-depleted T cells, or PBMCs; the material itself was cDNA or gDNA.

In the original analysis: Cell counts per sample came from amplifying reference gene primers. The table came from immunoSEQ multiplex PCR; TCRdb's copy has only in-frame clones and leaves some out. V, J and clone size were drawn from that table, and D and trimming were deduced from the DNA. The sample has approximately 110,000 clones, nearly 85% seen once. Trimming took 6 bases from V and 0 from J; bases not matched to a gene: 6. Germline V lookup: CDR1 MNHEY, CDR2 SVGAGI. The CDR3 totals 15 residues. This chain links TRBV6-5 with TRBJ2-3; TRBD1 aligns across 7 bases. Material for sequencing was peripheral blood. The sequence derives from a woman aged 45-65 years with acute or convalescent COVID-19. The CDR3 reads CASRTDRRSTDTQYF. CDR3 DNA: TGTGCCAGCAGGACGGACAGGAGGAGCACAGATACGCAGTATTTT.